These 22 T cell receptor beta chains were sequenced from one sample in a study of Ad26.COV2.S vaccination and SARS-CoV-2 variants. Clones were sequenced by immunoSEQ multiplex PCR, and TCRdb holds only the in-frame ones, with some missing. The table lists 360,000 or so clones, over 75% of them singletons. Treatment described: roughly 18 received Ad26.COV2.S at low or high dose, single or two shots; 5 received placebo; per-sample allocation not given. It was on day 63 after the first vaccine or placebo injection that samples were taken. The starting material was peripheral blood, obtained in a trial of Ad26.COV2.S vaccine versus placebo. The receptors shown here come from a person aged 18-65 years who received the Ad26.COV2.S COVID-19 vaccine or a placebo.

CDR3 nucleotide sequence: TGTGCCTCCCGACTAGCGGGAGGAACCTACGAGCAGTACTTC. Translated: CASRLAGGTYEQYF. V usage is TRBV10-3 and J usage is TRBJ2-7; TRBD2 aligns across 13 bases. Germline CDR1 reads ENHRY; CDR2 reads SYGVKD. The CDR3 runs 14 residues. The V segment lost 11 bases and the J segment 2 bases; nucleotides outside the gene matches: 6.

The genes are TRBV13 and TRBJ2-7, with D perhaps given as TRBD1 or TRBD2 (7 bases each). Germline V gene lookup returns CDR1 PRHDT and CDR2 FYEKMQ (reference sequence). Trimming took 2 bases from V and 4 from J, leaving 21 bases between them. This CDR3 has 17 amino acids. DNA for the CDR3: TGTGCCAGCAGCTTACGGGACAGCGGGACCTTGGGGTACGAGCAGTACTTC. This encodes CASSLRDSGTLGYEQYF.

The rearrangement uses TRBV2 and TRBJ2-1; no clear D gene. CDR3 length: 15 amino acids. V gave up 5 bases and J gave up 0 bases, with 11 bases separating them. Germline CDR1 is SNHLY and CDR2 is FYNNEI. The CDR3 sequence is CASSPLVSSYNEQFF. The DNA of the CDR3 is TGTGCCAGCAGTCCGCTAGTCAGCTCCTACAATGAGCAGTTCTTC.

The chain uses TRBV5-6 and TRBJ1-4, with TRBD1 matching 10 bases. The germline CDR1 and CDR2 sequences are SGHDT and YYEEEE. This CDR3 region has 15 residues. V was clipped by 3 bases and J by 7 bases; unmatched bases: 6. CDR3 in DNA: TGTGCCAGCAGCTCTGTGGGACAGGGGAGTGAAAAACTGTTTTTT. Translated, it gives CASSSVGQGSEKLFF.

CDR3 protein: CASSQERGLAGGETQYF. For the CDR3, the DNA is TGCGCCAGCAGCCAAGAAAGGGGGCTAGCGGGAGGAGAGACCCAGTACTTC. The V and J genes are TRBV4-1 and TRBJ2-5, with 11 nucleotides matching TRBD2. The V and J ends lost 0 bases and 4 bases, in that order; junction bases with no gene match: 7. CDR1 MGHRA and CDR2 YSYEKL come from the germline V gene. The CDR3 loop spans 17 amino acids.

The CDR3 DNA sequence: TGTGCCACCGGTTACGGGGCGACAGATACGCAGTATTTT. Translation gives CATGYGATDTQYF. The genes are TRBV24-1 and TRBJ2-3; D is perhaps TRBD1 or TRBD2 (5 bases each). The CDR3 totals 13 residues. Between the trimmed V and J ends, which lost 9 bases and 3 bases, there was a span of 12 bases. CDR1 and CDR2 (germline): KGHDR, SFDVKD.

The CDR3 reads CASSLAGGPLYEQYF. The DNA for the CDR3 is TGCGCCAGCAGCTTAGCGGGAGGGCCTCTATACGAGCAGTACTTC. The chain employs TRBV5-1 and TRBJ2-7, with 10 nucleotides matching TRBD2. V trimming: 2 bases; J trimming: 4 bases; junction bases outside the gene matches: 6. CDR1 and CDR2 (germline): SGHRS, YFSETQ. This CDR3 is 15 amino acids long.

CDR3 nucleotides: TGTGCCAGCAGCCAAGACGACGGCGGCTCTGGAAACACCATATATTTT. Its translation is CASSQDDGGSGNTIYF. V usage is TRBV4-2 and J usage is TRBJ1-3; D unresolved. The germline V gene has CDR1 LGHNA and CDR2 YNFKEQ. The CDR3 has 16 amino acids. Trimming cost V 0 bases and J 0 bases, with 9 bases left between them.

The chain couples TRBV9 to TRBJ2-2, with D perhaps matching TRBD1 (6 bases). In germline, CDR1 is SGDLS, CDR2 YYNGEE. The CDR3 sequence is 14 residues long. Trimming took 4 bases from V and 8 from J, leaving 15 bases between them. CDR3 nucleotides: TGTGCCAGCAGCCCGTGGACAGTGGAAGGGGAGCTGTTTTTT. Protein sequence: CASSPWTVEGELFF.

The CDR3 reads CASSQAGSYNQPQHF. In nucleotides, the CDR3 is TGTGCCAGCAGCCAAGCCGGCAGCTACAATCAGCCCCAGCATTTT. The J gene is TRBJ1-5, the V gene TRBV3-1 (or the pseudogene TRBV3-2); the D is unclear. Trimming pared 1 base from V and 3 bases from J, leaving 10 bases between. The CDR3 has 15 residues. Germline assignment: CDR1 LGHDT and CDR2 YNNKEL (reference sequence).

The chain combines TRBV6-6 with TRBJ1-6, with TRBD1 matching 8 bases. This CDR3 has 16 amino acids. The V segment lost 0 bases and the J segment 10 bases; nucleotides outside the gene matches: 8. Germline V gives CDR1 MNHNY, CDR2 SVGAGI (reference sequence). The CDR3 region is CASSYSSDRAGSPLHF. The CDR3 nucleotides read TGTGCCAGCAGTTACTCGTCGGACAGGGCGGGCTCACCCCTCCACTTT.

This clone appeared a few times. The chain recombines TRBV4-1 with TRBJ2-1; TRBD2 matches 7 bases. This CDR3 contains 17 residues. J lost 0 bases, V lost 4 bases, and 9 bases had no gene match. CDR1 MGHRA and CDR2 YSYEKL come from the germline V gene. In DNA, the CDR3 is TGCGCCAGCAGCCCTCAGCTGCGGGGGAGCTCCTACAATGAGCAGTTCTTC. Amino acids: CASSPQLRGSSYNEQFF.

The chain joins TRBV3-1 (or the pseudogene TRBV3-2) to TRBJ1-1; TRBD1 matches at 9 bases. The germline V gene encodes CDR1 LGHDT and CDR2 YNNKEL (reference sequence). The CDR3 extends over 16 amino acids. V lost 1 base, J lost 5 bases, and 8 bases stayed unmatched. The CDR3 DNA sequence: TGTGCCAGCAGCCAAGTGACAGGGGGGGGTCGGACTGAAGCTTTCTTT. This encodes CASSQVTGGGRTEAFF.

V is TRBV11-3 and J is TRBJ1-6; D is perhaps TRBD1 (5 bases). Deletions cut 1 base from V and 8 bases from J, with 18 bases between. Per the germline V gene, CDR1 is SGHNT and CDR2 is YENEEA. The CDR3 extends over 17 amino acids. CDR3 sequence: CASSLGQTGTGDSPLHF. The CDR3 DNA reads as TGTGCCAGCAGCTTAGGTCAGACCGGGACTGGGGATTCACCCCTCCACTTT.

The chain links TRBV18 to TRBJ2-2; a weak D match, TRBD2 (5 bases). CDR1 and CDR2 (germline): KGHSH, LQKENI. Trimming left V 6 bases short and J 4 bases short, with 18 bases between. CDR3 length: 16 amino acids. For the CDR3, the DNA is TGTGCCAGCTCCCTCAATGTTAGGGAGCTCACCGGGGAGCTGTTTTTT. Protein sequence: CASSLNVRELTGELFF. The entire variable domain, with the rest obtained from reference TRBV18 and TRBJ2-2, is as follows: NAGVMQNPRHLVRRRGQEARLRCSPMKGHSHVYWYRQLPEEGLKFMVYLQKENIIDESGMPKERFSAEFPKEGPSILRIQQVVRGDSAAYFCASSLNVRELTGELFFGEGSRLTVL.

The chain combines TRBV3-1 (or the pseudogene TRBV3-2) with TRBJ2-7; D not certain. The CDR3 consists of 11 residues. The ends were cut back, 3 bases at V and 2 bases at J, with 2 bases in the middle. The germline V gene has CDR1 LGHDT and CDR2 YNNKEL (reference sequence). Written as DNA, the CDR3 is TGTGCCAGCAGCCATACCTACGAGCAGTACTTC. The encoded protein is CASSHTYEQYF.

J is TRBJ2-2 and V is TRBV6-1, with 7 bases lining up with TRBD2. V dropped 2 bases and J dropped 2; count of bases not matched to a gene: 5. CDR1 is MNHNS and CDR2 is SASEGT in the germline V gene. The CDR3 is made up of 16 amino acids. The CDR3 here is CASSEYGGSNTGELFF. CDR3 DNA: TGTGCCAGCAGTGAATATGGCGGGAGCAACACCGGGGAGCTGTTTTTT.

V gene TRBV6-2 or TRBV6-3 combines with J gene TRBJ2-7; no firm D call. The CDR3 extends over 12 amino acids. The V end was cut by 6 bases, the J end by 0 bases, with 6 bases between. The germline V gene encodes CDR1 MNHEY and CDR2 SVGEGT. The CDR3 coding sequence is TGTGCCAGCAGCTTGAGCTCCTACGAGCAGTACTTC. Translated, it gives CASSLSSYEQYF.

The chain combines TRBV9 with TRBJ1-6; no definite D call. CDR1 and CDR2 from the germline V gene are SGDLS and YYNGEE. There are 13 residues in the CDR3. V lost 4 bases, J lost 14 bases, and 16 bases lay in between. The CDR3 here is CASSPSDLSTLHF. CDR3 in DNA: TGTGCCAGCAGCCCCTCTGACCTTTCGACCCTCCACTTT.

This clone was found once. The chain has TRBV30 and TRBJ2-3, with 9 bases matching TRBD2. The CDR3 is 22 residues long. The V gene end was trimmed by 2 bases and the J gene end by 5 bases; junction bases not matched to a gene: 29. Germline V gives CDR1 GTSNPN, CDR2 SVGIG (reference sequence). This CDR3 is CAWSTAGSGLALSGSKKDTQYF. The CDR3 DNA reads TGTGCCTGGAGTACGGCTGGGTCGGGACTAGCCCTAAGTGGGAGTAAGAAAGATACGCAGTATTTT.

CDR3 in amino acids: CASSLLGGYTF. CDR3 DNA sequence: TGTGCCAGCAGCCTGCTGGGAGGCTACACCTTC. The chain uses TRBV3-1 (or the pseudogene TRBV3-2) and TRBJ1-2; D not resolved. The CDR3 runs 11 residues. Germline V lookup: CDR1 LGHDT, CDR2 YNNKEL (reference sequence). The V and J ends lost 4 bases and 8 bases respectively, with 8 bases between them.

This clone was seen more than once but under ten times. CDR3 protein: CASAGTDLSGKLFF. The CDR3 DNA reads TGTGCCAGCGCTGGGACCGACCTTAGCGGAAAACTGTTTTTT. V is TRBV2 and J is TRBJ1-4, with D possibly being TRBD1 (5 bases). The CDR3 is 14 amino acids. The germline gives CDR1 SNHLY, CDR2 FYNNEI. Trimming removed 8 bases at V and 10 bases at J, with 20 bases between.